The T cell receptor beta chain described here comes from a study of cytomegalovirus exposure and HLA in healthy donors. Overall study findings and caveats: Rare sequences made up most TCRs, while some public TCRs were found in many donors. Upon later analysis, HLA-associated TCR beta chains proved more clonally expanded than other, equally common chains.

The CDR3 covers 15 residues. Germline lookup yields CDR1 SGHRS and CDR2 YFSETQ. V trimming: 3 bases; J trimming: 0 bases; junction bases outside the gene matches: 4. It was with 60 Vbeta and 13 Jbeta primers that the PCR ran. Measured with immunoSEQ multiplex PCR; TCRdb has only the in-frame clones, and not every one. The sample shows about 170,000 clones, around 78% of them seen only once. Comment on this clone: Its target is unknown.

The sample comprised PBMCs. This TCR was recovered from a woman aged 25-40 years in good health and CMV-seropositive. The chain recombines TRBV5-1 with TRBJ1-2; 8 bases match TRBD1. CDR3 sequence: CASSSGQGSNYGYTF. The DNA of the CDR3 is TGCGCCAGCAGCTCCGGACAGGGCTCTAACTATGGCTACACCTTC.